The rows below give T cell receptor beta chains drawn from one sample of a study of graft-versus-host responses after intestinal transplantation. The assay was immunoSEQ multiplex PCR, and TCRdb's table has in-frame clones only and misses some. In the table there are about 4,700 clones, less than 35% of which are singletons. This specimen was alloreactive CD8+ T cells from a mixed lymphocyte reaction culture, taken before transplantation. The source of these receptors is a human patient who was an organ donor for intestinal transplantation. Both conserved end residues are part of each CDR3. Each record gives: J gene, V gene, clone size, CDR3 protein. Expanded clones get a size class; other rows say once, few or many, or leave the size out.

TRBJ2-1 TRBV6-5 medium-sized CASSMTGVEQFF
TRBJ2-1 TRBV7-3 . CASGGLAGGNEQFF
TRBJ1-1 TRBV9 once CASSPRGTLEAFF
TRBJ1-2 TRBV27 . CASSLRGYGYTF
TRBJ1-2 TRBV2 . CASTYLKVALGYGYTF
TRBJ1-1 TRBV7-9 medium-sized CASSLLQGVTEAFF
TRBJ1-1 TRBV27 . CASSPGVNTEAFF
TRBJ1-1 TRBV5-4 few CASSPTDRNTEAFF
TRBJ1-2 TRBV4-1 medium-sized CASSQDFGVGYGYTF
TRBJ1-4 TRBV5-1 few CASRFAGVGEKLFF
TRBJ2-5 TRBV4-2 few CASSRGGETQYF
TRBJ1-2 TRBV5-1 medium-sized CASSLRTDSVYGYTF
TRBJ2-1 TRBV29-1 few CSISSGGYNEQFF
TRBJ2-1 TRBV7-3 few CASSFRTSGVNNEQFF
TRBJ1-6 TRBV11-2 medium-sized CASSLVGQGSHNSPLHF
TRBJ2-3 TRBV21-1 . CASRGGASTDTQYF
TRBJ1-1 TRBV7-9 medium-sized CASSLANRDEAFF
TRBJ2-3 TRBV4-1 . CASSHLRGTDTQYF
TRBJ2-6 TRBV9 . CASSPRGPSDSGANVLTF
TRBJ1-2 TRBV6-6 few CASSLSTGRYYGYTF
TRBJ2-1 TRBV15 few CATSRHKVRSSYNEQFF
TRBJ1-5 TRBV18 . CASSPFEGRGRNNQPQHF
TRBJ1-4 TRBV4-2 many CASSQGPPGQGDEKLFF